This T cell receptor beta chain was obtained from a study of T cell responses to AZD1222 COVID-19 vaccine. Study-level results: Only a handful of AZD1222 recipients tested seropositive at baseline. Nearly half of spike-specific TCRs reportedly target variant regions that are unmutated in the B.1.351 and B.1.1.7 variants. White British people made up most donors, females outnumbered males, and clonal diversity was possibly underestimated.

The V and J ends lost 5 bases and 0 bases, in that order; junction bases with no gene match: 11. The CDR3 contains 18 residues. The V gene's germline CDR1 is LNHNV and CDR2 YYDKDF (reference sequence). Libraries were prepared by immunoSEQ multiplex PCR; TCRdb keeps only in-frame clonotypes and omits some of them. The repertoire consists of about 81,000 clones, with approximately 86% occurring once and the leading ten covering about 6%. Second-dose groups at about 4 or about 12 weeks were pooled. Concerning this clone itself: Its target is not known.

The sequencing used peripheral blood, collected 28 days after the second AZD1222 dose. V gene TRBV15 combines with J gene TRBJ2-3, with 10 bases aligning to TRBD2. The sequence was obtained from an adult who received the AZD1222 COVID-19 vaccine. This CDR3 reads CATSVRRTSGQSTDTQYF. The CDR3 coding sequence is TGTGCCACCAGCGTCCGGAGGACTAGCGGCCAGAGCACAGATACGCAGTATTTT.